The following is a TCR beta chain sequence with its context. Its antigen remains unknown. A universal primer site and UMIs were added as TCR cDNA was made by 5'RACE template switching. TCRdb analysed the 5' RACE reads with MiXCR anew, one entry per CDR3 protein. This sample yields some 400,000 distinct CDR3 sequences, of which under 7.5% are seen a single time; over 14% belongs to the top ten. The sample belongs to a study of T cells after yellow fever vaccination. Study-level information: With SMART-Seq v4 Ultra Low Input, the fractions containing low cell numbers were prepared.

Whole-study results and caveats: Reappearance after the booster was seen for most primary-vaccination clones, at 96% CD4 and less than 90% CD8. Weaker overall was a secondary response that nonetheless peaked faster, on day 5 versus 15.

The source of this sequence is a man aged 25 to 40 who received the YFV17D yellow fever vaccine. The material sequenced was PBMCs, taken 5 days after the yellow fever booster vaccination.

CDR3 in amino acids: CSAGPRLPGGEQFF. CDR3 nucleotide sequence: TGCAGTGCTGGGCCGAGACTACCGGGAGGCGAGCAGTTCTTC. The chain carries TRBV20-1 and TRBJ2-1, with 7 bases identical to TRBD2. CDR3 length: 14 residues. The junction had 14 bases not matched to a gene; V was cut back by 5 bases and J by 10 bases. CDR1 is DFQATT, CDR2 SNEGSKA, per germline (reference sequence).